The 19 T cell receptor beta chains given below trace back to one sample, sequenced in a study of post-analysis software for immune sequencing data. The study, taken as a whole, reports: In patients, TRBV5-6, TRBV5-1 and TRBV20-1 belonged to four or five TRBV segments found more frequently than in controls.

What these receptors recognize is not known. The TCR beta cDNA libraries contained unique molecular identifiers. Using its own MiXCR run on the PCR reads, TCRdb lists one record per CDR3 protein. The sample carries around 250,000 distinct CDR3 sequences, 36% recorded once. The sample consisted of blood. All receptors derive from a girl aged 10-17 years with multiple sclerosis.

In regard to this clonotype: A much larger clonotype is one base distant, so this may be a read error. The gene calls are TRBV5-1 and TRBJ2-1; no reliable D call. CDR1 and CDR2 (germline): SGHRS, YFSETQ. CDR3 size: 13 residues. The CDR3 nucleotides are TGCTCCAGCAGCTTGGGTGGGTCCGGTGAGCAGTTCTTC. Protein product: CSSSLGGSGEQFF.

This clonotype has a handful of counts. V usage is TRBV20-1 and J usage is TRBJ2-3; weak D call: TRBD2 (5 bases). The CDR3 totals 14 residues. Germline values: CDR1 DFQATT, CDR2 SNEGSKA (reference sequence). With 6 bases removed from V and 4 bases from J, the gap between germline ends came to 17 bases. Here the CDR3 reads CSAPKRTYPDTQYF. For the CDR3, the DNA is TGCAGTGCCCCAAAGCGGACCTACCCAGATACGCAGTATTTT.

Turning to this clonotype: One junction end disagrees with the germline gene, perhaps due to a read error. This chain links TRBV7-9 with TRBJ1-1; possible D gene TRBD1, 5 bases. This CDR3 is 14 amino acids long. Germline V lookup: CDR1 SEHNR, CDR2 FQNEAQ (reference sequence). CDR3 amino acids: CASSGRRLGTEAFF. The CDR3 DNA follows: TGTGCCAGCAGCGGCAGGAGGCTCGGGACTGAAGCGTTCTTT.

This clonotype was recorded a few times. The V gene is TRBV5-5, the J gene TRBJ1-5; D possibly corresponds to TRBD1 (5 bases). There are 14 residues in the CDR3. The V gene's germline CDR1 is SGHKS and CDR2 YYEKEE (reference sequence). With 6 bases removed from V and 4 bases from J, the gap between germline ends came to 14 bases. CDR3 sequence reads: CASTPGTPNQPQHF. In DNA form, the CDR3 reads TGTGCCAGCACCCCCGGGACTCCTAATCAGCCCCAGCATTTT.

This chain uses TRBV9 with TRBJ2-3; D might be TRBD2 (5 bases). V gave up 4 bases and J gave up 5 bases, with 20 bases separating them. From germline, CDR1 is SGDLS and CDR2 YYNGEE. The CDR3 loop spans 16 amino acids. CDR3 amino acids: CASSPEAVPSLDTQYF. The CDR3, as DNA: TGTGCCAGCAGCCCTGAAGCGGTCCCGTCTCTAGATACGCAGTATTTT.

This clonotype came up many times. J is TRBJ2-1 and V is TRBV4-1; 10 bases are shared with TRBD2. Germline V gene sequence: CDR1 MGHRA, CDR2 YSYEKL. V was clipped by 3 bases and J by 8 bases; unmatched bases: 7. This CDR3 contains 15 residues. In DNA, the CDR3 is TGCGCCAGCAGCCAGAGAATAGCGGGAGGATATGAGCAGTTCTTC. Translated: CASSQRIAGGYEQFF.

This clonotype was counted only a few times. The genes are TRBV14 and TRBJ1-1, with D unclear. V shed 2 bases and J shed 12 bases, with 16 bases lying between them. Germline V lookup: CDR1 SGHDN, CDR2 FVKESK. CDR3 length: 13 amino acids. The CDR3 DNA reads as TGTGCCAGCAGCCAAAGGCAGGACCCGGCAACTTTCTTT. Its protein product is CASSQRQDPATFF.

This clonotype occurred many times. V and J are TRBV5-1 and TRBJ2-1; D unresolved. Trimming shortened V by 3 bases and J by 8 bases, and 12 bases separated the two germline ends. Germline CDR1 is SGHRS and CDR2 is YFSETQ. This CDR3 is 13 amino acids long. The DNA for the CDR3 is TGCGCCAGCAGCTCCCGACCGGGCGATGAGCAGTTCTTC. It yields the protein CASSSRPGDEQFF.

Ten or more counts support this clonotype. The CDR3 region has the DNA TGCGCCAGCAGCTTGGCCAGCGGAGAAGGACTGTTTTTT. Translating it yields CASSLASGEGLFF. The chain has TRBV5-1 and TRBJ1-4; D remains ambiguous. V lost 0 bases to trimming and J lost 13 bases, with 13 bases between them. The length of the CDR3 is 13 residues. CDR1 and CDR2 from the germline V gene are SGHRS and YFSETQ.

There are many counts of this clonotype. The V and J genes are TRBV4-2 and TRBJ2-1; D is undetermined. V shed 0 bases and J shed 3 bases, with 12 bases lying between them. The CDR3 covers 16 residues. Germline CDR1 LGHNA, CDR2 YNFKEQ. Written as DNA, the CDR3 is TGTGCCAGCAGCCAAGATTCGACTGGGGACTACAATGAGCAGTTCTTC. It encodes CASSQDSTGDYNEQFF.

This chain uses TRBV10-3 with TRBJ1-5, with 7 positions matching TRBD1. The CDR3 has 15 amino acids. CDR1 and CDR2 from the germline V gene are ENHRY and SYGVKD. The junction had 8 bases not matched to a gene; V was cut back by 3 bases and J by 6 bases. The CDR3 reads CAISDRGSGLQPQHF. The CDR3 nucleotides read TGTGCCATCAGTGACAGGGGGTCGGGACTTCAGCCCCAGCATTTT.

The chain combines TRBV12-3 or TRBV12-4 with TRBJ1-1, with a possible D match to TRBD1 (5 bases). Trimming pared 6 bases from V and 1 base from J, leaving 15 bases between. This CDR3 contains 15 residues. In nucleotides, the CDR3 is TGTGCCAGCAGACCGGCAGGGAGTAAGAACACTGAAGCTTTCTTT. Amino acids: CASRPAGSKNTEAFF.

In this sample, this clonotype turned up a few times. V and J are TRBV24-1 and TRBJ2-4; no clear D. The CDR3 has 15 residues. The germline CDR1 and CDR2 sequences are KGHDR and SFDVKD. The V and J ends lost 7 bases and 0 bases respectively, with 12 bases between them. This chain's CDR3 is CATRITSIAKNIQYF. In DNA, the CDR3 is TGTGCCACCAGGATTACCTCCATAGCCAAAAACATTCAGTACTTC.

The CDR3 reads CASSQGPEQFF. The CDR3 region has the DNA TGCGCCAGCAGCCAAGGACCCGAGCAGTTCTTC. The J gene is TRBJ2-1, the V gene TRBV4-1; D remains unclear. CDR3 size: 11 residues. Germline V gene lookup returns CDR1 MGHRA and CDR2 YSYEKL. Trimming cost V 1 base and J 10 bases, with 5 bases left between them.

J is TRBJ2-5 and V is TRBV7-9; 7 bases line up with TRBD1. CDR1 is SEHNR, CDR2 FQNEAQ, per germline (reference sequence). V was pared by 6 bases and J by 6 bases, with 16 bases of the junction left unmatched. There are 16 residues in the CDR3. The CDR3: CASSSTGIGVPKTQYF. The CDR3 DNA reads as TGTGCCAGCAGTTCGACAGGGATCGGCGTACCAAAGACCCAGTACTTC.

This clonotype was seen a few times. This chain connects TRBV20-1 to TRBJ2-1; weak D call: TRBD2 (6 bases). V lost 1 base and J lost 4, with 29 bases in between. The CDR3 runs 20 residues. CDR1 and CDR2 from the germline V gene are DFQATT and SNEGSKA (reference sequence). The CDR3 nucleotides are TGCAGTGCTAGAGGAAGACTAGGTGGGAGTCCGGAAAGAGGGTACAATGAGCAGTTCTTC. Residues: CSARGRLGGSPERGYNEQFF.

To note about this clonotype: A much larger clone is a single base away; this may be a read error. This chain connects TRBV7-2 to TRBJ2-3; tentatively, D is TRBD1 (6 bases). Germline loops: CDR1 SGHTA, CDR2 FQGNSA. This CDR3 spans 14 amino acids. The CDR3 sequence is CASSGGQSTGTQYF. CDR3 DNA: TGTGCCAGCAGCGGGGGACAAAGCACAGGTACGCAGTATTTT.

This clonotype occurred many times. The rearrangement links TRBV3-1 to TRBJ2-1; D tentatively fits TRBD1 or TRBD2 (5 bases each). Trimming took off 4 bases at V and 12 bases at J, with 16 bases between the two ends. The V gene's germline CDR1 is LGHDT and CDR2 YNNKEL (reference sequence). The CDR3 totals 13 residues. In nucleotides, the CDR3 is TGTGCCAGCAGCCTTGGAGCCGGGACCCGGCAGTTCTTC. Translating it yields CASSLGAGTRQFF.

This clonotype was seen at least ten times. The gene calls are TRBV20-1 and TRBJ1-2; 7 nucleotides agree with TRBD1. The germline V gene encodes CDR1 DFQATT and CDR2 SNEGSKA (reference sequence). The CDR3 is 14 residues long. The V gene end was trimmed by 0 bases and the J gene end by 8 bases; junction bases not matched to a gene: 9. CDR3 in DNA: TGCAGTGCTAGAGATCCAGGGGGTGTGAGGGGCTACACCTTC. Amino acid sequence: CSARDPGGVRGYTF.